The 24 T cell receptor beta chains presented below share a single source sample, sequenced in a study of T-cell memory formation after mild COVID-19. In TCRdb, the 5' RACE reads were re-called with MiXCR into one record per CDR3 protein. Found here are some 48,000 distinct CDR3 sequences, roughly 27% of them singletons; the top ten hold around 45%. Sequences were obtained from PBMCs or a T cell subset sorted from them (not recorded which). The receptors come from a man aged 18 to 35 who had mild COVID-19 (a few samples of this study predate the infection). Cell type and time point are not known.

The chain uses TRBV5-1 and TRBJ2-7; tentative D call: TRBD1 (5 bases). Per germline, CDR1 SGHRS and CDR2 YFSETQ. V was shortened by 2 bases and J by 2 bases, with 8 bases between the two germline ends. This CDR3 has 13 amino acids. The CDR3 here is CASSFSGTYEQYF. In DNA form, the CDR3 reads TGCGCCAGCAGCTTCTCAGGGACCTACGAGCAGTACTTC.

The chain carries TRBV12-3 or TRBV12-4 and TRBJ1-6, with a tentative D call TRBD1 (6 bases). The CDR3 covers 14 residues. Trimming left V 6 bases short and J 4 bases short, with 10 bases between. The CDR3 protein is CASRDSYYNSPLHF. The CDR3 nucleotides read TGTGCCAGCAGGGACAGTTATTATAATTCACCCCTCCACTTT.

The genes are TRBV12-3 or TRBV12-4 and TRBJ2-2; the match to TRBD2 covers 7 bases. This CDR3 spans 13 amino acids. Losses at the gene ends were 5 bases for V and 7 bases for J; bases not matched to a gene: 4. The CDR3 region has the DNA TGTGCCAGCAGTACCCTAGCGGTCGGGGAGCTGTTTTTT. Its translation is CASSTLAVGELFF.

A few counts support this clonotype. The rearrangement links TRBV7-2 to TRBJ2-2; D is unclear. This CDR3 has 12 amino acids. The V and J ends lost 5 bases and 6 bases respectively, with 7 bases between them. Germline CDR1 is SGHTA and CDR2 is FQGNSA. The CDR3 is CASSQSSGELFF. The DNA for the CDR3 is TGTGCCAGCAGCCAAAGTTCCGGGGAGCTGTTTTTT.

CDR3 coding DNA: TGTGCCAGCAGCCAAGATAGTACAGGGAGGACTGAAGCTTTCTTT. Translation: CASSQDSTGRTEAFF. The V gene is TRBV3-1, the J gene TRBJ1-1; tentative D call: TRBD1 (6 bases). This CDR3 is 15 amino acids long. Germline-derived CDR1 and CDR2 are LGHDT and YNNKEL (reference sequence). The V gene lost 0 bases and the J gene lost 5 bases, with 13 bases spanning the gap.

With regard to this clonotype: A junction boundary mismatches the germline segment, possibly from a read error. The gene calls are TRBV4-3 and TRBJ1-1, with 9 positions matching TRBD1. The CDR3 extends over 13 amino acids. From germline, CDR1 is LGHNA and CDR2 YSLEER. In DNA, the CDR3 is TGCGCCAGCAGCCAAAGGACAGGGGCCTTCGGGCTCTTT. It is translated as CASSQRTGAFGLF.

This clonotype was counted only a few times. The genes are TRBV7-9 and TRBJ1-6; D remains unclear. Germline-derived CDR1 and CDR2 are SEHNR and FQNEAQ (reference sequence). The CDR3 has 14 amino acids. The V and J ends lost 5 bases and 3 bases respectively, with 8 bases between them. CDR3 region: CASSNRVYNSPLHF. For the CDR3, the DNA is TGTGCCAGCAGCAACCGGGTCTATAATTCACCCCTCCACTTT.

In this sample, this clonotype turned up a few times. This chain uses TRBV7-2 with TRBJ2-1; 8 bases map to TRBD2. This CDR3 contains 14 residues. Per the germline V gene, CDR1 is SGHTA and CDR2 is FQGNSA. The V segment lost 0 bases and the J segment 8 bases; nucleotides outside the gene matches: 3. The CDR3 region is CASSLARGVYEQFF. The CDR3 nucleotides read TGTGCCAGCAGCTTAGCGCGGGGGGTCTATGAGCAGTTCTTC.

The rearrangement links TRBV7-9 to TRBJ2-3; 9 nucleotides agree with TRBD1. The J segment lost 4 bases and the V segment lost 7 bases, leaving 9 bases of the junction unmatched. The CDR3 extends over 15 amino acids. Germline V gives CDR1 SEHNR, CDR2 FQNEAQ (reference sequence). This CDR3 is CASITDRGLADTQYF. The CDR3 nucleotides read TGTGCCAGCATCACGGACAGGGGACTCGCAGATACGCAGTATTTT.

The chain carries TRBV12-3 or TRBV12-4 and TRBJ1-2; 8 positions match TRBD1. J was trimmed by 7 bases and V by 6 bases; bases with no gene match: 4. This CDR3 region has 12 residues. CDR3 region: CASSLDRGGYTF. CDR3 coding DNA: TGTGCCAGCAGCCTAGACAGGGGTGGCTACACCTTC.

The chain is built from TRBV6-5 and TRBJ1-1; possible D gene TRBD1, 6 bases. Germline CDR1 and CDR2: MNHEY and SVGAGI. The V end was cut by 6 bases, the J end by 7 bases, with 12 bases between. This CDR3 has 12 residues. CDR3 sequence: CASSRGRDEAFF. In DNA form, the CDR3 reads TGTGCCAGCAGCAGGGGACGGGATGAAGCTTTCTTT.

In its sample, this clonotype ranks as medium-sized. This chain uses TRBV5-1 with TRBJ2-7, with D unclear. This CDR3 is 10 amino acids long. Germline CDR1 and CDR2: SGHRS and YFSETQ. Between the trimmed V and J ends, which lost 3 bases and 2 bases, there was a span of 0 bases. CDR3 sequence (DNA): TGCGCCAGCAGCTCCTACGAGCAGTACGTC. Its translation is CASSSYEQYV.

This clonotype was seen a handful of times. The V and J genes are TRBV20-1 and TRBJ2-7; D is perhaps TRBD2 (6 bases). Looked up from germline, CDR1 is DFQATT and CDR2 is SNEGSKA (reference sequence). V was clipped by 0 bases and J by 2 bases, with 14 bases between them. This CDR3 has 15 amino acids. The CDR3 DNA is TGCAGTGCTAGAGAATCAGCGGGCCCTACCTACGAGCAGTACGTC. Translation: CSARESAGPTYEQYV.

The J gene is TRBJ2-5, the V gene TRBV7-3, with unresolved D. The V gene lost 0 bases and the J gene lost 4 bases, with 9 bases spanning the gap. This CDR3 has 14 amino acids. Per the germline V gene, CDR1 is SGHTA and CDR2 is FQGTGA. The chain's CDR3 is CASSLTGPRETQYF. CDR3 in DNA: TGTGCCAGCAGCTTAACTGGTCCTAGAGAGACCCAGTACTTC.

The CDR3 coding sequence is TGTGCCAGCAGTGACAGGGCCTACTACAATGAGCAGTTCTTC. This sequence encodes CASSDRAYYNEQFF. The chain employs TRBV7-9 and TRBJ2-1; 7 bases map to TRBD1. Germline V CDR1 and CDR2: SEHNR, FQNEAQ (reference sequence). J gave up 3 bases and V 6 bases, and 5 bases lay outside the gene matches. The CDR3 runs 14 residues.

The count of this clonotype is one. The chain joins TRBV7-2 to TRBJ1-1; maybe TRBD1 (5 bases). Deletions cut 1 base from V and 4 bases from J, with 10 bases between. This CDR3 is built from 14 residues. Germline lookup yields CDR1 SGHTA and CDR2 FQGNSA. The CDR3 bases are TGTGCCAGCAGCTTAGTGGGGCGGCGCACTGAAGCTTTCTTT. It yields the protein CASSLVGRRTEAFF.

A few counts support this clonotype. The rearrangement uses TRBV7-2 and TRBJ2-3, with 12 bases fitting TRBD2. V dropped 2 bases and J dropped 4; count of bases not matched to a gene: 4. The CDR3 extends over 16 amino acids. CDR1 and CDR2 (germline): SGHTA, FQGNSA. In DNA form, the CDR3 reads TGTGCCAGCAGCTTAAAACTAGCGGGAGGACCAGATACGCAGTATTTT. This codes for CASSLKLAGGPDTQYF.

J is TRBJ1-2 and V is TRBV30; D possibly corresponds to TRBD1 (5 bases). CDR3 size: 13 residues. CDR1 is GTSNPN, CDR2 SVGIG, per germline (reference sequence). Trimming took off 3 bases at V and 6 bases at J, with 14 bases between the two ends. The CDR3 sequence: CAWSPPGRDGYTF. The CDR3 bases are TGTGCCTGGAGCCCCCCAGGGAGAGATGGCTACACCTTC.

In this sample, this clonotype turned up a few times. The DNA for the CDR3 is TGCGCCAGCAGCTTGTATCTGGAAGGGACTAGCGGGGGAATGCAGTATTTT. It codes for CASSLYLEGTSGGMQYF. The chain recombines TRBV5-1 with TRBJ2-3, with 14 bases lining up with TRBD2. The CDR3 covers 17 residues. Per the germline V gene, CDR1 is SGHRS and CDR2 is YFSETQ. V dropped 1 base and J dropped 11; count of bases not matched to a gene: 12.

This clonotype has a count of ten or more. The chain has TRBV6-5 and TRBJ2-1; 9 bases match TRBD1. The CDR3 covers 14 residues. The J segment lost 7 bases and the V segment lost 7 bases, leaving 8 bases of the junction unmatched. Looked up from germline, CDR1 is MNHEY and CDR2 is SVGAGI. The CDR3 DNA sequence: TGTGCCAGCACGCAGGGGACAGGGTGGAATGAGCAGTTCTTC. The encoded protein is CASTQGTGWNEQFF.

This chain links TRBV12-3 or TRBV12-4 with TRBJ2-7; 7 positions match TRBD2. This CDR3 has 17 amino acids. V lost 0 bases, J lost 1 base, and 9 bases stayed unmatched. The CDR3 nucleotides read TGTGCCAGCAGTTTAGCGGTCGGGGGGACTGTGTCCTACGAGCAGTACTTC. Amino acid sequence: CASSLAVGGTVSYEQYF.

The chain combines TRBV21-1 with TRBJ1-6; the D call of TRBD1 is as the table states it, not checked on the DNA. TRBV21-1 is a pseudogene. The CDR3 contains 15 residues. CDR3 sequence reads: CASSKRGVLDSPLHF. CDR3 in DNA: TGTGCCAGCAGCAAAAGGGGGGTACTCGATTCACCCCTCCACTTT.

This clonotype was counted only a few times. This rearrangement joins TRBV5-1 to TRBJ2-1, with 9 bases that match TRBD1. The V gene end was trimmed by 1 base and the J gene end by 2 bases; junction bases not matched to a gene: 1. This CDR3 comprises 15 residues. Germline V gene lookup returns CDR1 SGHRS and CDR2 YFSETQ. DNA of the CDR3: TGCGCCAGCAGCTTGAGGACAGGGGCCTACAATGAGCAGTTCTTC. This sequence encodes CASSLRTGAYNEQFF.

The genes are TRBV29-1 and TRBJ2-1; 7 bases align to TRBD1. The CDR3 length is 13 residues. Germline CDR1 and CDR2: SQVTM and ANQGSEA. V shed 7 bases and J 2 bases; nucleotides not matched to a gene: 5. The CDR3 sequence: CSATQGTYNEQFF. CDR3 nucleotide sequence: TGCAGCGCAACACAGGGGACCTACAATGAGCAGTTCTTC.